The 30 T cell receptor beta chains given below trace back to one sample, sequenced in a study of OX40 agonist ivuxolimab in advanced cancers. The assay was immunoSEQ multiplex PCR, and TCRdb's table has in-frame clones only and misses some. The repertoire holds around 63,000 clones, with 79% as singletons. The sequencing used CD4+ or CD8+ T cells sorted from blood, collected in a trial of the OX40 agonist ivuxolimab. The source is an adult with an advanced solid tumor such as melanoma, head and neck, liver or kidney cancer.

This chain uses TRBV29-1 with TRBJ2-4; TRBD1 matches 9 bases. The CDR3 covers 14 residues. CDR1 and CDR2 (germline): SQVTM, ANQGSEA. Trimming took 7 bases from V and 8 from J; bases not matched to a gene: 12. The CDR3 here is CSADDRGLGDIQYF. The CDR3 DNA is TGCAGCGCCGACGACAGGGGGTTGGGCGACATTCAGTACTTC.

About this clone: This sample includes further DNA sequences coding for the same CDR3. The chain combines TRBV2 with TRBJ2-3, with D tentatively TRBD1 or TRBD2 (5 bases each). This CDR3 has 13 amino acids. V gave up 6 bases and J gave up 2 bases, with 9 bases separating them. Germline V gives CDR1 SNHLY, CDR2 FYNNEI. The CDR3 loop is CASRPGATDTQYF. In DNA form, the CDR3 reads TGTGCCAGCAGACCCGGGGCCACAGATACGCAGTATTTT.

CDR3 DNA sequence: TGTGCCAGCAGTTTAGTTTCAGGGGGCCGACGCGGAGAGACCCAGTACTTC. Its translation is CASSLVSGGRRGETQYF. The genes are TRBV27 and TRBJ2-5; 8 nucleotides align to TRBD1. The CDR3 is 17 residues long. Germline V gives CDR1 MNHEY, CDR2 SMNVEV (reference sequence). Germline trimming cut 2 bases from V and 4 bases from J; bases unmatched to any gene: 12.

The rearrangement links TRBV11-2 to TRBJ1-1; unclear D gene. The germline V gene has CDR1 SGHAT and CDR2 FQNNGV. There are 14 residues in the CDR3. Trimming cost V 0 bases and J 10 bases, with 15 bases left between them. CDR3 sequence: CASSLDLKGLAAFF. The DNA for the CDR3 is TGTGCCAGCAGCTTAGATCTAAAAGGACTCGCAGCTTTCTTT.

The sample holds a few counts of this clone. The V and J genes are TRBV10-3 and TRBJ1-4; possible D gene TRBD1, 5 bases. This CDR3 has 15 residues. V was cut by 4 bases and J by 5 bases, with 14 bases left in between. Germline assignment: CDR1 ENHRY and CDR2 SYGVKD. CDR3 sequence reads: CAISGGQVTNEKLFF. The DNA of the CDR3 is TGTGCCATCAGTGGTGGACAAGTGACAAATGAAAAACTGTTTTTT.

The rearrangement uses TRBV7-2 and TRBJ1-5; 10 bases fit TRBD1. The junction had 1 base not matched to a gene; V was cut back by 3 bases and J by 2 bases. The CDR3 consists of 15 residues. Germline lookup yields CDR1 SGHTA and CDR2 FQGNSA. CDR3 DNA: TGTGCCAGCAGCTTTGGGACAGGGGGCAATCAGCCCCAGCATTTT. This sequence encodes CASSFGTGGNQPQHF.

V gene TRBV14 combines with J gene TRBJ2-3; the match to TRBD2 covers 13 bases. There are 19 residues in the CDR3. After removal of 1 base from V and 2 bases from J, the junction contained 9 bases not matched to a gene. Germline V gene sequence: CDR1 SGHDN, CDR2 FVKESK. The DNA for the CDR3 is TGTGCCAGCAGCCAAGGTCGGACTAGCGGGAGCCCTATCACAGATACGCAGTATTTT. Translating gives CASSQGRTSGSPITDTQYF. Full variable domain (outside the CDR3, taken from reference TRBV14 and TRBJ2-3): EAGVTQFPSHSVIEKGQTVTLRCDPISGHDNLYWYRRVMGKEIKFLLHFVKESKQDESGMPNNRFLAERTGGTYSTLKVQPAELEDSGVYFCASSQGRTSGSPITDTQYFGPGTRLTVL.

This rearrangement joins TRBV7-6 to TRBJ2-2, with 9 bases lining up with TRBD1. This CDR3 region has 16 residues. Trimming at V came to 2 bases and at J to 4 bases, leaving 5 bases not matched to a gene. From germline, CDR1 is SGHVS and CDR2 FNYEAQ. This CDR3 reads CASSLLNRGLTGELFF. CDR3 coding DNA: TGTGCCAGCAGCTTATTAAACAGGGGGCTCACCGGGGAGCTGTTTTTT.

The V call is TRBV15, the J call TRBJ2-1; no firm D call. The germline gives CDR1 LNHNV, CDR2 YYDKDF (reference sequence). V lost 0 bases and J 7 bases, leaving 7 bases between the germline ends. This CDR3 spans 13 amino acids. CDR3 region: CATSRDYSNEQFF. CDR3 sequence (DNA): TGTGCCACCAGCAGAGATTATTCGAATGAGCAGTTCTTC. The variable domain in full, with the rest retrieved from reference TRBV15 and TRBJ2-1, is DAMVIQNPRYQVTQFGKPVTLSCSQTLNHNVMYWYQQKSSQAPKLLFHYYDKDFNNEADTPDNFQSRRPNTSFCFLDIRSPGLGDTAMYLCATSRDYSNEQFFGPGTRLTVL.

The chain has TRBV7-2 and TRBJ1-5; D is uncertain. CDR3 size: 15 residues. V was shortened by 5 bases and J by 1 base, with 12 bases between the two germline ends. The V gene's germline CDR1 is SGHTA and CDR2 FQGNSA. CDR3 in amino acids: CASSQEGSSNQPQHF. For the CDR3, the DNA is TGTGCCAGCAGCCAGGAGGGATCAAGCAATCAGCCCCAGCATTTT.

This rearrangement joins TRBV27 to TRBJ2-3; 9 positions match TRBD2. Germline V gives CDR1 MNHEY, CDR2 SMNVEV (reference sequence). This CDR3 is 16 amino acids long. Germline trimming cut 6 bases from V and 7 bases from J; bases unmatched to any gene: 14. This CDR3 reads CASSAPGLAAQNTQYF. The CDR3 nucleotides read TGTGCCAGCAGCGCACCGGGACTAGCAGCCCAGAATACGCAGTATTTT.

This sequence joins TRBV5-4 and TRBJ2-1, with a weak D call TRBD1 (6 bases). This CDR3 has 15 amino acids. V was pared by 4 bases and J by 3 bases, with 14 bases between. CDR1 and CDR2 from the germline V gene are SGHNT and YYREEE (reference sequence). The CDR3 region has the DNA TGTGCCAGCAGCAGAGGACAGACGCACTACAATGAGCAGTTCTTC. Amino acids: CASSRGQTHYNEQFF.

The gene calls are TRBV5-6 and TRBJ1-4; the D gene is possibly TRBD1 (5 bases). CDR3 size: 14 residues. Germline V CDR1 and CDR2: SGHDT, YYEEEE. V was pared by 4 bases and J by 8 bases, with 15 bases between. The CDR3 reads CASSPRSGREKLFF. CDR3 sequence (DNA): TGTGCCAGCAGCCCCCGGTCGGGACGGGAAAAACTGTTTTTT.

The chain has TRBV7-5 and TRBJ2-6; TRBD2 is the table's D call and was not checked against the DNA. TRBV7-5 is marked as a pseudogene. The CDR3 consists of 19 residues. The CDR3 spells CVRSLAVAFRYSGANVLTF. Written as DNA, the CDR3 is TGTGTCAGAAGCTTAGCGGTAGCTTTCCGCTATTCTGGGGCCAACGTCCTGACTTTC.

The chain carries TRBV27 and TRBJ2-3; TRBD1 aligns across 7 bases. J gave up 2 bases and V 6 bases, and 11 bases lay outside the gene matches. The germline V gene has CDR1 MNHEY and CDR2 SMNVEV (reference sequence). This CDR3 region has 16 residues. The CDR3 loop reads CASSKSIGGLTDTQYF. In DNA, the CDR3 is TGTGCCAGCAGCAAAAGTATAGGGGGCCTCACAGATACGCAGTATTTT.

The V call is TRBV7-9, the J call TRBJ1-2, with TRBD1 matching 7 bases. This CDR3 has 13 amino acids. The trim removed 1 base at V and 7 bases at J, leaving 3 bases unmatched. Germline V lookup: CDR1 SEHNR, CDR2 FQNEAQ (reference sequence). The CDR3 sequence is CASSLDRGSGYTF. The CDR3 DNA follows: TGTGCCAGCAGCTTAGACAGGGGAAGTGGCTACACCTTC.

This clone showed up just a few times. This chain uses TRBV13 with TRBJ2-1, with TRBD2 identical over 10 bases. CDR1 and CDR2 (germline): PRHDT, FYEKMQ (reference sequence). The J segment lost 3 bases and the V segment lost 5 bases, leaving 13 bases of the junction unmatched. The CDR3 totals 18 residues. CDR3 DNA: TGTGCCAGCAGCGATAGGGGAGCGGGAGGGCCCGGCTACAATGAGCAGTTCTTC. This gives the protein CASSDRGAGGPGYNEQFF.

Regarding this clone: This same CDR3 is encoded by further DNA sequences in the sample. This rearrangement joins TRBV6-5 to TRBJ2-2, with no clear D. V was clipped by 6 bases and J by 2 bases, with 13 bases between them. This CDR3 has 15 residues. Germline V gene data show CDR1 as MNHEY and CDR2 as SVGAGI. DNA of the CDR3: TGTGCCAGCAGGCCACAATTTTTTAACACCGGGGAGCTGTTTTTT. This encodes CASRPQFFNTGELFF.

The chain has TRBV25-1 and TRBJ2-2, with no clear D. From germline, CDR1 is MGHDK and CDR2 SYGVNS. The CDR3 runs 14 residues. Trimming left V 5 bases short and J 2 bases short, with 9 bases between. CDR3 DNA sequence: TGTGCCAGCAGTCCAGGTTCTAACACCGGGGAGCTGTTTTTT. Protein: CASSPGSNTGELFF.

The chain uses TRBV14 and TRBJ2-2; no definite D call. Trimming left V 4 bases short and J 0 bases short, with 6 bases between. The CDR3 has 14 residues. Germline assignment: CDR1 SGHDN and CDR2 FVKESK. CDR3 in DNA: TGTGCCAGCAGCCTCGGACCGAACACCGGGGAGCTGTTTTTT. Translated, it gives CASSLGPNTGELFF.

This sequence joins TRBV7-3 and TRBJ2-1, with no clear D. The CDR3 consists of 21 residues. The V gene lost 5 bases and the J gene lost 0 bases, with 29 bases spanning the gap. The germline V gene has CDR1 SGHTA and CDR2 FQGTGA. CDR3 nucleotide sequence: TGTGCCAGCAGCCGATTTCCCCCGGAGTACCTGACTCATAGCTCCTACAATGAGCAGTTCTTC. It yields the protein CASSRFPPEYLTHSSYNEQFF.

CDR3 nucleotide sequence: TGTGCCAGCTCAACAGGGGGGACCTACGAGCAGTACTTC. This translates into CASSTGGTYEQYF. The rearrangement joins TRBV18 to TRBJ2-7; 8 positions match TRBD1. V shed 5 bases, J shed 2 bases, and the junction held 2 bases outside the gene matches. Germline V gives CDR1 KGHSH, CDR2 LQKENI. The CDR3 runs to 13 residues.

This clone has only a few counts. The V gene is TRBV5-4, the J gene TRBJ2-2; no clear D. The CDR3 spans 15 residues. Germline-derived CDR1 and CDR2 are SGHNT and YYREEE (reference sequence). V lost 4 bases and J lost 6, with 16 bases in between. Written as DNA, the CDR3 is TGTGCCAGCAGCACAGACTCAGCCGGGTCCGGGGAGCTGTTTTTT. It encodes CASSTDSAGSGELFF.

The V call is TRBV9, the J call TRBJ2-1; 7 nucleotides align to TRBD2. The CDR3 totals 13 residues. The V gene end was trimmed by 8 bases and the J gene end by 3 bases; junction bases not matched to a gene: 5. CDR1 and CDR2 from the germline V gene are SGDLS and YYNGEE. As DNA, the CDR3 is TGTGCCAGTGCTAGCGGTCTCTACAATGAGCAGTTCTTC. It yields the protein CASASGLYNEQFF.

The chain carries TRBV21-1 and TRBJ2-5. TRBV21-1 corresponds to a pseudogene. The CDR3 runs to 13 residues. Here the CDR3 reads CASPGPWVETQYF. DNA of the CDR3: TGTGCCAGCCCGGGACCCTGGGTGGAGACCCAGTACTTC.

The V gene is TRBV2, the J gene TRBJ2-5, with 9 nucleotides matching TRBD2. V shed 6 bases and J 0 bases; nucleotides not matched to a gene: 8. Germline V CDR1 and CDR2: SNHLY, FYNNEI. The CDR3 loop spans 16 amino acids. CDR3 loop: CASRAGGGGHQETQYF. CDR3 bases: TGTGCCAGCAGGGCCGGCGGGGGGGGGCACCAAGAGACCCAGTACTTC.

This chain joins TRBV6-5 and TRBJ1-1; no clear D gene. CDR3 length: 12 residues. V was clipped by 5 bases and J by 1 base, with 5 bases between them. The V gene's germline CDR1 is MNHEY and CDR2 SVGAGI. The CDR3 region is CASSKSNTEAFF. In DNA form, the CDR3 reads TGTGCCAGCAGTAAATCGAACACTGAAGCTTTCTTT.

V is TRBV2 and J is TRBJ2-3, with D perhaps matching TRBD1 (5 bases). The CDR3 covers 17 residues. Germline V gives CDR1 SNHLY, CDR2 FYNNEI. Deletions cut 4 bases from V and 4 bases from J, with 21 bases between. The CDR3 reads CASSVVAGQFRPDTQYF. The CDR3 DNA reads as TGTGCCAGCAGTGTGGTGGCAGGACAATTCCGACCAGATACGCAGTATTTT.

The chain combines TRBV6-6 with TRBJ1-1; weak D call: TRBD1 (5 bases). The CDR3 contains 14 residues. V gave up 4 bases and J gave up 0 bases, with 9 bases separating them. Germline CDR1 is MNHNY and CDR2 is SVGAGI (reference sequence). Here the CDR3 reads CASSLQAMNTEAFF. CDR3 DNA: TGTGCCAGCAGTTTACAGGCCATGAACACTGAAGCTTTCTTT.

The chain has TRBV20-1 and TRBJ2-7, with D unclear. Germline V gene lookup returns CDR1 DFQATT and CDR2 SNEGSKA (reference sequence). This CDR3 has 11 residues. As DNA, the CDR3 is TGCAGCCTGGGTAGGGCCTACGAGCAGTACTTC. Amino acid sequence: CSLGRAYEQYF.